The present entry profiles one T cell receptor (beta chain) with its context. This entry comes from a study of OX40 agonist ivuxolimab in advanced cancers. This CDR3 is built from 14 residues. Deletions cut 0 bases from V and 4 bases from J, with 7 bases between. In germline, CDR1 is MNHEY, CDR2 SVGAGI. Assay: immunoSEQ multiplex PCR; the TCRdb copy retains only in-frame clones and omits some. The table includes roughly 100,000 clones, about 79% detected once. The rearrangement uses TRBV6-5 and TRBJ1-5; no firm D call. This material consisted of CD4+ or CD8+ T cells sorted from blood, taken in a trial of the OX40 agonist ivuxolimab. The TCR comes from an adult with an advanced solid tumor such as melanoma, head and neck, liver or kidney cancer. CDR3 region: CASSYSRQNQPQHF. Here the CDR3 DNA reads TGTGCCAGCAGTTACTCTCGCCAAAATCAGCCCCAGCATTTT.